The source of this T cell receptor beta chain is a study of shared T cell receptors in the human thymus. Libraries were prepared by immunoSEQ multiplex PCR; TCRdb keeps only in-frame clonotypes and omits some of them. The sample has 640,000 or so clones, more than 75% seen once. Germline assignment: CDR1 LNHDA and CDR2 SQIVND (reference sequence). Trimming removed 7 bases from V and 3 bases from J, with 16 bases in between. This CDR3 comprises 15 residues. These data were likewise used in another study, on human thymus T cells. As that report states: All donors were healthy Finnish infants who were undergoing corrective surgery to treat congenital heart defects. Thymus was obtained from resections taken during corrective heart surgery. An apparent bias in V and J gene usage was seen in thymic and blood repertoires. Related studies noted strongly shared thymic repertoires across unrelated people.

The TCR sequence derives from a boy under two years old with a congenital heart defect. The rearrangement joins TRBV19 to TRBJ1-5; possible D gene TRBD1, 6 bases. Sequencing input: thymocytes. The CDR3, as DNA: TGTGCCAGTAACCCGAAGGACAGCCACAATCAGCCCCAGCATTTT. Its translation is CASNPKDSHNQPQHF.